This T cell receptor beta chain was identified in a study of CD8 T cells in ankylosing spondylitis. Notes on the study in general: The authors found the disease-linked clones to be CD8+ and relatively rare in peripheral blood. Within ankylosing spondylitis blood, a TCR beta motif made up of roughly eight highly homologous variants appeared to be characteristic.

Each TCR beta library was made by quantitative 5'-RACE that incorporated molecular barcodes. TCRdb re-called the 5' RACE reads through MiXCR, storing one row per CDR3 protein. The table records approximately 520,000 distinct CDR3 sequences, under 5.5% of them present only once. There are many counts of this clonotype. Its antigen is undetermined. Germline V gives CDR1 SGHTA, CDR2 FQGNSA. Trimming removed 0 bases from V and 4 bases from J, with 10 bases in between. The CDR3 totals 15 residues. The clonotype originates from a male donor with ankylosing spondylitis. The chain couples TRBV7-2 to TRBJ2-1; tentatively, D is TRBD1 or TRBD2 (5 bases each). The specimen sequenced was blood, either unsorted or a sorted T cell fraction (not recorded which). The CDR3 here is CASSLAGTDYNEQFF. DNA for the CDR3: TGTGCCAGCAGCTTAGCCGGGACGGATTACAATGAGCAGTTCTTC.